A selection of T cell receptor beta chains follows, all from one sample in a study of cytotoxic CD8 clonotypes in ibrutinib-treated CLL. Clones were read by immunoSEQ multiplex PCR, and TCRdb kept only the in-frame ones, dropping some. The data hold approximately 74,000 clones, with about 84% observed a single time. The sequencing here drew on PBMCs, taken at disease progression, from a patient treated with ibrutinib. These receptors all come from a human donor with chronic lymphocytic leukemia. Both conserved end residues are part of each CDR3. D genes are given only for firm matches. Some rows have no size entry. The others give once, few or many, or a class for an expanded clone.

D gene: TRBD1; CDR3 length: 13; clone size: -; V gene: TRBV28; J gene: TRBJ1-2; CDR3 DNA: TGTGCCAGCAGGGGTGGGACAGGGAATGGCTACACCTTC; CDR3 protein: CASRGGTGNGYTF
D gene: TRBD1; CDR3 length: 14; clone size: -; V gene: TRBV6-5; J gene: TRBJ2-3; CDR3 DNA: TGTGCCAGCAGGCCGACAGGGTGGTCAGATACGCAGTATTTT; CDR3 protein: CASRPTGWSDTQYF
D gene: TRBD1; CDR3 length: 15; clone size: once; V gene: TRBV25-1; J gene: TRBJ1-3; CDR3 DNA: TGTGCCAGCAGCCAGGACAGGGTCTTTGGAAACACCATATATTTT; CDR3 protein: CASSQDRVFGNTIYF
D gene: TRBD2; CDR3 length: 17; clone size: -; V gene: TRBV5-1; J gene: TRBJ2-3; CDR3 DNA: TGCGCCAGCAGCTCCGGGACTAGCGGGACTAGCACAGATACGCAGTATTTT; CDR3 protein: CASSSGTSGTSTDTQYF
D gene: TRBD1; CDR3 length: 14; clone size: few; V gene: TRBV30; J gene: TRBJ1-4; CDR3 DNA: TGTGCCTGGAGAGGTGGGACAGGGAACGAAAAACTGTTTTTT; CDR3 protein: CAWRGGTGNEKLFF
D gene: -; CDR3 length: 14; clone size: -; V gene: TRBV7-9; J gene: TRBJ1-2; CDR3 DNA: TGTGCCAGCAGCAGGGATCGGCTCGGCTATGGCTACACCTTC; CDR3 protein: CASSRDRLGYGYTF
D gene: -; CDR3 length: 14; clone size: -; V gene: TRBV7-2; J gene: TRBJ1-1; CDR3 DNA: TGTGCCAGCAGTCTCCAGGGGAGCTACACTGAAGCTTTCTTT; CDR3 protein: CASSLQGSYTEAFF
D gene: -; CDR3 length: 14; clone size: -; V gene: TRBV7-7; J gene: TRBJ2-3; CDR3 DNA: TGTGCCAGCAGCCCCACGGGTGGAGCTGATACGCAGTATTTT; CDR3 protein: CASSPTGGADTQYF
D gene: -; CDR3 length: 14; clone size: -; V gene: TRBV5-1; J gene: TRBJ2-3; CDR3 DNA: TGCGCCAGCAGCTTGGGACTACACCCAGATACGCAGTATTTT; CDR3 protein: CASSLGLHPDTQYF
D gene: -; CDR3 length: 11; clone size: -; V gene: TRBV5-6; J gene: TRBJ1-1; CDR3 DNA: TGTGCCAGCAGCTTCGGAACTGAAGCTTTCTTT; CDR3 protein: CASSFGTEAFF
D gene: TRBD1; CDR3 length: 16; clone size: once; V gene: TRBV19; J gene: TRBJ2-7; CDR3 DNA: TGTGCCAGTAGTTTCCAGCGAATGGCAGGGGGACACGAGCAGTACTTC; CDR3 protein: CASSFQRMAGGHEQYF
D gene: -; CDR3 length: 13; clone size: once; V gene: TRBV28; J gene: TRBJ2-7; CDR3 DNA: TGTGCCAGCAGTTTGCTGGGATCTTACGAGCAGTACTTC; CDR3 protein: CASSLLGSYEQYF
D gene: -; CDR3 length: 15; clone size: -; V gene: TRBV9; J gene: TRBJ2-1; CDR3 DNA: TGTGCCAGCAGCGTAGCCGCGGGTGGGTACAATGAGCAGTTCTTC; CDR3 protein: CASSVAAGGYNEQFF
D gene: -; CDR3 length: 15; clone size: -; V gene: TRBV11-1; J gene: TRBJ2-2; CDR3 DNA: TGTGCCAGCAGCTTCTGGGGGAAGGACACCGGGGAGCTGTTTTTT; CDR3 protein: CASSFWGKDTGELFF
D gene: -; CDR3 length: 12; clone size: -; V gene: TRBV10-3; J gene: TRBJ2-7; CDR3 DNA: TGTGCCATCAGTGACCTCCCCTACGAGCAGTACTTC; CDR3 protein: CAISDLPYEQYF
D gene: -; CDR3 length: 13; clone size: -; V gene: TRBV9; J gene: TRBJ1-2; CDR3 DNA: TGTGCCAGCAGCTCCCGGGCCACCTATGGCTACACCTTC; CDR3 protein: CASSSRATYGYTF
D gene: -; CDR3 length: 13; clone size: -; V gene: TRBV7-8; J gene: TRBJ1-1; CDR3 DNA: TGTGCCAGCAGCATAGGGGTAAGGACTGAAGCTTTCTTT; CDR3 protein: CASSIGVRTEAFF
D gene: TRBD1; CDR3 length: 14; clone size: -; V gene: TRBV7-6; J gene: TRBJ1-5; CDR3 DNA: TGTGCCAGCAGCTCGGGACAGGGGGTTCAGCCCCAGCATTTT; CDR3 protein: CASSSGQGVQPQHF
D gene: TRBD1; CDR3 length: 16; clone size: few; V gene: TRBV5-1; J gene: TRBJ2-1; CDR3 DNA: TGCGCCAGCAGCTTGGCACGGACAGGGGGTTCCGATGAGCAGTTCTTC; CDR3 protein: CASSLARTGGSDEQFF
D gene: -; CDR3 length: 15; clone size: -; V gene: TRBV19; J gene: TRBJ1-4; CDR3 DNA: TGTGCCAGTAGTGATTCACCCGCAACTAATGAAAAACTGTTTTTT; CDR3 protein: CASSDSPATNEKLFF
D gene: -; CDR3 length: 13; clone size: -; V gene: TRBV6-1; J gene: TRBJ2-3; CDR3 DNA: TGTGCCAGCACCCGGACACGGGTAGATACGCAGTATTTT; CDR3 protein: CASTRTRVDTQYF
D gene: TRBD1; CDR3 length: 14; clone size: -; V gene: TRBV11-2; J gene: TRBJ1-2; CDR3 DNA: TGTGCCAGCAGCTTTTGGACAGGTCGGTCTGGCTACACCTTC; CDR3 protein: CASSFWTGRSGYTF